Listed here are 15 T cell receptor beta chains from one sample, sequenced in a study of OX40 agonist ivuxolimab in advanced cancers. Produced via immunoSEQ multiplex PCR; TCRdb's table is partial and in-frame only. Of about 59,000 clones listed, under 95% were seen once; the top ten hold roughly 13%. The sequences come from CD4+ or CD8+ T cells sorted from blood, collected in a trial of the OX40 agonist ivuxolimab. Receptors originate from an adult with an advanced solid tumor such as melanoma, head and neck, liver or kidney cancer.

This rearrangement joins TRBV7-9 to TRBJ1-1; D remains unclear. CDR1 is SEHNR and CDR2 is FQNEAQ in the germline V gene (reference sequence). CDR3 length: 12 residues. The V gene lost 2 bases and the J gene lost 5 bases, with 6 bases spanning the gap. In DNA form, the CDR3 reads TGTGCCAGCAGCTTAACGTCTACTGAAGCTTTCTTT. Protein product: CASSLTSTEAFF.

In nucleotides, the CDR3 is TGTGCCAGCAGCCTTGGACACTACAATGAGCAGTTCTTC. Its translation is CASSLGHYNEQFF. The rearrangement joins TRBV27 to TRBJ2-1, with a tentative D call TRBD1 (5 bases). The CDR3 extends over 13 amino acids. V lost 6 bases and J 3 bases, leaving 9 bases between the germline ends. Germline V CDR1 and CDR2: MNHEY, SMNVEV (reference sequence).

The V gene is TRBV5-6, the J gene TRBJ1-1; 8 bases are shared with TRBD1. V dropped 4 bases and J dropped 4; count of bases not matched to a gene: 3. The CDR3 is made up of 13 amino acids. The germline V gene encodes CDR1 SGHDT and CDR2 YYEEEE. The CDR3 sequence: CASSGTGFTEAFF. In DNA, the CDR3 is TGTGCCAGCAGCGGGACAGGTTTCACTGAAGCTTTCTTT.

This chain links TRBV4-3 with TRBJ2-7, with TRBD2 as a possible D gene (5 bases). Germline CDR1 and CDR2: LGHNA and YSLEER. The V and J ends lost 0 bases and 4 bases respectively, with 13 bases between them. This CDR3 is built from 15 residues. The CDR3, as DNA: TGCGCCAGCAGCCAAGATCATGGACTCAGTTACGAGCAGTACTTC. This encodes CASSQDHGLSYEQYF.

V is TRBV7-9 and J is TRBJ2-5; D uncertain. The CDR3 is 15 residues long. The ends were cut back, 0 bases at V and 1 base at J, with 9 bases in the middle. From germline, CDR1 is SEHNR and CDR2 FQNEAQ (reference sequence). In nucleotides, the CDR3 is TGTGCCAGCAGCTTAGCGCTTGGTAGCCAAGAGACCCAGTACTTC. Its protein is CASSLALGSQETQYF.

V and J are TRBV4-1 and TRBJ2-2, with 10 bases lining up with TRBD2. With 1 base clipped from V and 1 base from J, the junction kept 0 bases outside the gene matches. The CDR3 runs 16 residues. CDR1 and CDR2 from the germline V gene are MGHRA and YSYEKL. The CDR3 spells CASSQVAGGNTGELFF. The CDR3 DNA is TGCGCCAGCAGCCAAGTAGCGGGAGGGAACACCGGGGAGCTGTTTTTT.

The V and J genes are TRBV10-1 and TRBJ2-7, with D possibly being TRBD1 or TRBD2 (5 bases each). This CDR3 has 15 amino acids. Trimming cost V 4 bases and J 0 bases, with 13 bases left between them. Germline CDR1 and CDR2: WNHNN and SYGVQD (reference sequence). CDR3 sequence reads: CASSATDTSSYEQYF. CDR3 bases: TGCGCCAGCAGTGCGACGGACACTAGCTCCTACGAGCAGTACTTC.

This clone was seen once. The V and J genes are TRBV13 and TRBJ2-1, with D perhaps TRBD2 (5 bases). The CDR3 consists of 16 residues. With 0 bases removed from V and 5 bases from J, the gap between germline ends came to 14 bases. CDR1 and CDR2 from the germline V gene are PRHDT and FYEKMQ (reference sequence). The CDR3 is CASSLGFAGTHNEQFF. CDR3 bases: TGTGCCAGCAGCTTAGGTTTCGCGGGTACCCACAATGAGCAGTTCTTC.

This clone has more than one count but fewer than ten. This sequence joins TRBV7-6 and TRBJ1-4, with D maybe TRBD1 (6 bases). The germline V and J ends were trimmed by 3 bases and 0 bases, with 26 bases remaining between them. CDR3 length equals 21 residues. Germline lookup yields CDR1 SGHVS and CDR2 FNYEAQ. Here the CDR3 reads CASSFLAWDTRGVATNEKLFF. The CDR3 nucleotides are TGTGCCAGCAGCTTTCTTGCCTGGGACACGAGGGGAGTTGCAACTAATGAAAAACTGTTTTTT.

The V gene is TRBV6-5, the J gene TRBJ2-5; 8 bases are a match to TRBD1. The CDR3 sequence is 13 residues long. The V and J ends lost 6 bases and 7 bases, in that order; junction bases with no gene match: 7. CDR1 MNHEY and CDR2 SVGAGI come from the germline V gene. Here the CDR3 reads CASSTGGTVTQYF. The CDR3 DNA follows: TGTGCCAGCAGCACAGGGGGGACGGTGACCCAGTACTTC.

V is TRBV27 and J is TRBJ2-1; the match to TRBD2 covers 8 bases. Germline values: CDR1 MNHEY, CDR2 SMNVEV (reference sequence). The V gene end was trimmed by 5 bases and the J gene end by 0 bases; junction bases not matched to a gene: 3. The CDR3 has 15 amino acids. The CDR3 DNA reads as TGTGCCAGCAGTGCAAGCGGGAGCTCCTACAATGAGCAGTTCTTC. Translated: CASSASGSSYNEQFF.

CDR3 residues: CSVEGDSQNEQFF. The DNA of the CDR3 is TGCAGCGTTGAAGGCGACAGTCAGAATGAGCAGTTCTTC. V usage is TRBV29-1 and J usage is TRBJ2-1, with D possibly matching TRBD1 (5 bases). There are 13 residues in the CDR3. V was cut by 1 base and J by 7 bases, with 11 bases left in between. Germline CDR1 reads SQVTM; CDR2 reads ANQGSEA.

Note on this clone: Other DNA sequences from this sample encode an identical CDR3 as well. The rearrangement uses TRBV28 and TRBJ2-1; D gene ambiguous. This CDR3 spans 12 amino acids. V lost 6 bases and J 6 bases, leaving 9 bases between the germline ends. Germline CDR1 MDHEN, CDR2 SYDVKM. The CDR3 region has the DNA TGTGCCAGCAGCCCAGCAGGCAATGAGCAGTTCTTC. Protein sequence: CASSPAGNEQFF.

As DNA, the CDR3 is TGTGCCAGCAGCTTAGTAGGTCAGGGATCAACTAATGAAAAACTGTTTTTT. The encoded protein is CASSLVGQGSTNEKLFF. The rearrangement links TRBV7-9 to TRBJ1-4, with D perhaps matching TRBD1 (5 bases). CDR1 is SEHNR and CDR2 is FQNEAQ in the germline V gene (reference sequence). The germline V and J ends were trimmed by 1 base and 0 bases, with 12 bases remaining between them. This CDR3 has 17 amino acids. Variable domain in full (rest from reference TRBV7-9 and TRBJ1-4): DTGVSQNPRHKITKRGQNVTFRCDPISEHNRLYWYRQTLGQGPEFLTYFQNEAQLEKSRLLSDRFSAERPKGSFSTLEIQRTEQGDSAMYLCASSLVGQGSTNEKLFFGSGTQLSVL.

The J gene is TRBJ2-1, the V gene TRBV5-4; D gene ambiguous. Germline CDR1 SGHNT, CDR2 YYREEE (reference sequence). Deletions cut 4 bases from V and 0 bases from J, with 5 bases between. This CDR3 is 13 amino acids long. The CDR3 region is CASSGSSYNEQFF. CDR3 DNA: TGTGCCAGCAGCGGAAGCTCCTACAATGAGCAGTTCTTC.